These 7 T cell receptor beta chains came from one sample sequenced in a study of shared clonotypes between healthy human individuals. CD45RO-negative CD8 cells positively selected for CCR7 made up the naive population, which excluded terminally differentiated effector memory CD45RA+ cells. Method: immunoSEQ multiplex PCR; TCRdb's copy keeps in-frame clones and lacks some. This sample has hundreds of thousands of clones, with around 96% found just once. Material for sequencing was naive CD8+ T cells sorted from blood. The receptors were sampled from a woman aged 25 to 39 in good health.

The CDR3 reads CASSYKGPYHQPQHF. Here the CDR3 DNA reads TGTGCCAGCAGTTACAAAGGACCTTACCATCAGCCCCAGCATTTT. This chain connects TRBV6-6 to TRBJ1-5, with D unclear. This CDR3 contains 15 residues. Trimming cost V 2 bases and J 5 bases, with 13 bases left between them. Germline V gene lookup returns CDR1 MNHNY and CDR2 SVGAGI (reference sequence).

Note on this clone: Other DNA sequences of this sample code for an identical CDR3. The J gene is TRBJ2-7, the V gene TRBV7-6; the D is unclear. CDR1 and CDR2 from the germline V gene are SGHVS and FNYEAQ. The CDR3 is 12 residues long. Trimming shortened V by 4 bases and J by 7 bases, and 11 bases separated the two germline ends. In nucleotides, the CDR3 is TGTGCCAGCAGCTCCTCGGAAGCGGAGCAGTACTTC. Amino acid sequence: CASSSSEAEQYF.

The table lists this clone with a few counts. The V and J genes are TRBV5-1 and TRBJ1-2; D remains ambiguous. From germline, CDR1 is SGHRS and CDR2 YFSETQ. V was pared by 1 base and J by 8 bases, with 12 bases between. There are 13 residues in the CDR3. The CDR3 region has the DNA TGCGCCAGCAGCTTGTTGGAGGGTACCGGCTACACCTTC. It codes for CASSLLEGTGYTF.

This chain links TRBV28 with TRBJ2-5; D uncertain. Deletions cut 2 bases from V and 4 bases from J, with 11 bases between. This CDR3 comprises 14 residues. CDR1 is MDHEN, CDR2 SYDVKM, per germline. CDR3 region: CASSLPPPGETQYF. The CDR3 nucleotides read TGTGCCAGCAGTTTACCCCCCCCGGGAGAGACCCAGTACTTC.

The rearrangement uses TRBV4-1 and TRBJ2-1, with D unclear. Germline lookup yields CDR1 MGHRA and CDR2 YSYEKL. V was cut by 2 bases and J by 0 bases, with 8 bases left in between. The CDR3 runs to 15 residues. CDR3 loop: CASSQTSFSYNEQFF. Here the CDR3 DNA reads TGCGCCAGCAGCCAAACAAGTTTCTCCTACAATGAGCAGTTCTTC.

The chain joins TRBV25-1 to TRBJ2-1; a weak D match, TRBD2 (6 bases). With 1 base removed from V and 0 bases from J, the gap between germline ends came to 13 bases. The length of the CDR3 is 17 residues. CDR1 is MGHDK and CDR2 is SYGVNS in the germline V gene. CDR3 in amino acids: CASSESSSESSYNEQFF. The CDR3 coding sequence is TGTGCCAGCAGTGAATCCTCTAGCGAGAGCTCCTACAATGAGCAGTTCTTC.

V usage is TRBV10-3 and J usage is TRBJ2-7; no firm D call. CDR3 length: 14 residues. V lost 2 bases and J 0 bases, leaving 8 bases between the germline ends. The germline CDR1 and CDR2 sequences are ENHRY and SYGVKD. CDR3 DNA sequence: TGTGCCATCAGTGAGGTGGCAGTCTCCTACGAGCAGTACTTC. Amino acid sequence: CAISEVAVSYEQYF.